These 27 T cell receptor beta chains were sequenced from one sample in a study of CD8 T cells in Susac syndrome. The RNA input was about 0.5 to 1 ug, and it was reverse transcribed with random hexamers. MiXCR, applied by TCRdb to the immunoSEQ multiplex PCR reads, yields one record per CDR3 protein. The table includes under 200,000 distinct CDR3 sequences, approximately 95% detected once. The source material was CD8+ T cells from PBMCs. The receptors come from a human donor with multiple sclerosis.

The chain carries TRBV29-1 and TRBJ2-7; perhaps TRBD2 as D (6 bases). CDR1 is SQVTM and CDR2 is ANQGSEA in the germline V gene. This CDR3 comprises 13 residues. Deletions cut 7 bases from V and 5 bases from J, with 18 bases between. The chain's CDR3 is CSGITRLENEQYF. The DNA for the CDR3 is TGCAGCGGTATTACGAGACTAGAGAACGAGCAGTACTTC.

The rearrangement joins TRBV29-1 to TRBJ2-3; 13 nucleotides line up with TRBD2. Germline trimming cut 1 base from V and 3 bases from J; bases unmatched to any gene: 19. The CDR3 consists of 21 residues. Germline V gene data show CDR1 as SQVTM and CDR2 as ANQGSEA. The CDR3 reads CSVEGSPLVGLAGPWTDTQYF. DNA for the CDR3: TGCAGCGTTGAAGGGTCGCCACTAGTGGGACTAGCGGGGCCGTGGACAGATACGCAGTATTTT.

V and J are TRBV12-3 or TRBV12-4 and TRBJ2-7; weak D call: TRBD1 (6 bases). The germline V and J ends were trimmed by 2 bases and 1 base, with 12 bases remaining between them. CDR3 size: 15 residues. The CDR3 is CASSLWGRVSYEQYF. The CDR3 DNA reads TGTGCCAGCAGTTTATGGGGGCGCGTTTCCTACGAGCAGTACTTC.

This sequence joins TRBV14 and TRBJ1-2, with TRBD1 identical over 7 bases. CDR1 SGHDN and CDR2 FVKESK come from the germline V gene. The CDR3 has 15 residues. V was pared by 6 bases and J by 3 bases, with 10 bases of the junction left unmatched. The CDR3 DNA follows: TGTGCCAGCAGTCTTGGGACAGAGCTGTACTATGGCTACACCTTC. Amino acid sequence: CASSLGTELYYGYTF.

The chain uses TRBV3-1 and TRBJ1-1, with D uncertain. CDR1 is LGHDT, CDR2 YNNKEL, per germline (reference sequence). V was trimmed by 5 bases and J by 6 bases, leaving 13 bases between them. The CDR3 is 13 residues long. The CDR3 nucleotides are TGTGCCAGCAGCGCAGCCGGTGGCCCTGAAGCTTTCTTT. It specifies CASSAAGGPEAFF.

The chain links TRBV18 to TRBJ2-3, with 9 positions matching TRBD1. After removal of 2 bases from V and 2 bases from J, the junction contained 8 bases not matched to a gene. Germline lookup yields CDR1 KGHSH and CDR2 LQKENI. CDR3 length: 17 amino acids. The CDR3 loop is CASSPANRDRVTDTQYF. CDR3 nucleotides: TGTGCCAGCTCACCAGCAAACCGGGACAGGGTCACAGATACGCAGTATTTT.

The rearrangement uses TRBV12-3 or TRBV12-4 and TRBJ2-6; unclear D gene. The CDR3 consists of 15 residues. V dropped 6 bases and J dropped 0 bases, with 9 bases sitting between them. CDR3 nucleotide sequence: TGTGCCAGCAGCCCGACTGACTCTGGGGCCAACGTCCTGACTTTC. This codes for CASSPTDSGANVLTF.

Only a few counts were recorded for this clonotype. The chain joins TRBV5-6 to TRBJ2-1; weak D call: TRBD2 (5 bases). Germline lookup yields CDR1 SGHDT and CDR2 YYEEEE. This CDR3 spans 14 amino acids. V shed 2 bases and J shed 3 bases, with 9 bases lying between them. DNA for the CDR3: TGTGCCAGCAGCTTTCCTAGCAGCTACAATGAGCAGTTCTTC. Translated: CASSFPSSYNEQFF.

This clonotype was detected a few times. The chain combines TRBV19 with TRBJ2-5; D not certain. The V gene lost 6 bases and the J gene lost 2 bases, with 4 bases spanning the gap. In germline, CDR1 is LNHDA, CDR2 SQIVND (reference sequence). The CDR3 is 11 amino acids. This CDR3 is CASSIQETQYF. The CDR3 nucleotides read TGTGCCAGTAGCATACAAGAGACCCAGTACTTC.

The chain has TRBV2 and TRBJ2-1; a possible D gene is TRBD2 (7 bases). Germline lookup yields CDR1 SNHLY and CDR2 FYNNEI. Trimming removed 6 bases at V and 4 bases at J, with 16 bases between. The CDR3 has 15 residues. The CDR3 DNA reads as TGTGCCAGCAGGGGGGCGGGGGCCGTTTACAATGAGCAGTTCTTC. Translating gives CASRGAGAVYNEQFF.

This rearrangement joins TRBV2 to TRBJ2-1, with D possibly TRBD2 on 6 matching bases. This CDR3 has 12 residues. Germline CDR1 reads SNHLY; CDR2 reads FYNNEI. V gave up 7 bases and J gave up 6 bases, with 10 bases separating them. The CDR3: CASTGGSNEQFF. In DNA form, the CDR3 reads TGTGCCAGCACTGGAGGGAGCAATGAGCAGTTCTTC. Looking up the rest from reference TRBV2 and TRBJ2-1 gives the full variable domain: EPEVTQTPSHQVTQMGQEVILRCVPISNHLYFYWYRQILGQKVEFLVSFYNNEISEKSEIFDDQFSVERPDGSNFTLKIRSTKLEDSAMYFCASTGGSNEQFFGPGTRLTVL.

The V call is TRBV2, the J call TRBJ1-5; no firm D call. Germline values: CDR1 SNHLY, CDR2 FYNNEI. V was pared by 6 bases and J by 0 bases, with 12 bases between. The CDR3 length is 15 residues. CDR3 amino acids: CASSKGGYSNQPQHF. CDR3 nucleotide sequence: TGTGCCAGCAGCAAAGGCGGGTATAGCAATCAGCCCCAGCATTTT.

This clonotype is a singleton in its sample. The V and J genes are TRBV29-1 and TRBJ1-2; D remains unclear. The ends were cut back, 4 bases at V and 4 bases at J, with 10 bases in the middle. The CDR3 spans 12 residues. CDR1 is SQVTM and CDR2 is ANQGSEA in the germline V gene. In DNA, the CDR3 is TGCAGCGTTGGCGTGGCCACCTATGGCTACACCTTC. Translation: CSVGVATYGYTF.

CDR3 DNA sequence: TGCGCCAGCAGCCAAGTAAAGTCTCAGCCCCAGCATTTT. It translates to CASSQVKSQPQHF. V gene TRBV4-1 combines with J gene TRBJ1-5; no definite D call. The length of the CDR3 is 13 residues. Trimming cost V 1 base and J 6 bases, with 7 bases left between them. CDR1 and CDR2 (germline): MGHRA, YSYEKL.

The V and J genes are TRBV12-3 or TRBV12-4 and TRBJ2-7; possible D gene TRBD1, 6 bases. Trimming cost V 6 bases and J 7 bases, with 13 bases left between them. There are 12 residues in the CDR3. The CDR3 reads CASSLTGREQYF. In DNA, the CDR3 is TGTGCCAGCAGCCTGACAGGCCGGGAGCAGTACTTC.

The chain uses TRBV6-6 and TRBJ2-1, with 10 bases matching TRBD2. CDR1 is MNHNY, CDR2 SVGAGI, per germline (reference sequence). Trimming removed 8 bases from V and 8 bases from J; junction bases left unmatched: 9. The CDR3 is made up of 14 amino acids. The CDR3 DNA reads as TGTGCCAGCTCCGTAGCGGGGGGCAGGGATGAGCAGTTCTTC. Translating it yields CASSVAGGRDEQFF.

The rearrangement links TRBV9 to TRBJ2-5; TRBD1 or TRBD2 may be the D gene (5 bases each). The CDR3 consists of 15 residues. Trimming pared 8 bases from V and 1 base from J, leaving 18 bases between. Looked up from germline, CDR1 is SGDLS and CDR2 is YYNGEE. The CDR3 region is CARGPGVATQETQYF. CDR3 coding DNA: TGTGCCAGGGGGCCCGGTGTAGCGACCCAAGAGACCCAGTACTTC. Combining the CDR3 with reference TRBV9 and TRBJ2-5 gives the whole variable domain DSGVTQTPKHLITATGQRVTLRCSPRSGDLSVYWYQQSLDQGLQFLIQYYNGEERAKGNILERFSAQQFPDLHSELNLSSLELGDSALYFCARGPGVATQETQYFGPGTRLLVL.

The V call is TRBV2, the J call TRBJ2-7; the match to TRBD2 covers 8 bases. From germline, CDR1 is SNHLY and CDR2 FYNNEI. V trimming: 6 bases; J trimming: 0 bases; junction bases outside the gene matches: 7. This CDR3 region has 15 residues. CDR3 DNA sequence: TGTGCCAGCAGGGATAGCGGGGCTAGCTCCTACGAGCAGTACTTC. The encoded protein is CASRDSGASSYEQYF. The full variable domain, its missing parts supplied by reference TRBV2 and TRBJ2-7, is EPEVTQTPSHQVTQMGQEVILRCVPISNHLYFYWYRQILGQKVEFLVSFYNNEISEKSEIFDDQFSVERPDGSNFTLKIRSTKLEDSAMYFCASRDSGASSYEQYFGPGTRLTVT.

The chain couples TRBV7-9 to TRBJ1-1; maybe TRBD1 (5 bases). Trimming shortened V by 5 bases and J by 8 bases, and 9 bases separated the two germline ends. This CDR3 contains 11 residues. The germline V gene has CDR1 SEHNR and CDR2 FQNEAQ (reference sequence). CDR3 DNA sequence: TGTGCCAGCAGCGGGACGGTAGAAGCTTTCTTT. It translates to CASSGTVEAFF.

The genes are TRBV4-2 and TRBJ2-5; D is uncertain. The CDR3 spans 13 residues. Trimming took off 3 bases at V and 5 bases at J, with 10 bases between the two ends. The germline CDR1 and CDR2 sequences are LGHNA and YNFKEQ. Here the CDR3 DNA reads TGTGCCAGCAGCCATTTACAGCAGGAGACCCAGTACTTC. It codes for CASSHLQQETQYF.

The DNA for the CDR3 is TGCAGTGCTACCCGGGGTAGCGCGATGAATGAGCAGTTCTTC. It specifies CSATRGSAMNEQFF. V is TRBV20-1 and J is TRBJ2-1, with D possibly being TRBD2 (5 bases). The V and J ends lost 4 bases and 7 bases respectively, with 17 bases between them. In germline, CDR1 is DFQATT, CDR2 SNEGSKA (reference sequence). The CDR3 length is 14 residues.

The V and J genes are TRBV9 and TRBJ2-1, with TRBD2 matching over 9 bases. The CDR3 totals 18 residues. J lost 1 base, V lost 4 bases, and 12 bases had no gene match. Germline V lookup: CDR1 SGDLS, CDR2 YYNGEE. CDR3 bases: TGTGCCAGCAGCCCCCGACTAGCGGTGGGAGGGTCCTACAATGAGCAGTTCTTC. This gives the protein CASSPRLAVGGSYNEQFF.

V gene TRBV28 combines with J gene TRBJ2-7; 9 bases fit TRBD1. CDR3 length: 14 amino acids. CDR1 and CDR2 (germline): MDHEN, SYDVKM. V was pared by 3 bases and J by 4 bases, with 4 bases of the junction left unmatched. The CDR3 sequence: CASSFPGTGYEQYF. The CDR3 nucleotides are TGTGCCAGCAGTTTCCCCGGGACAGGGTACGAGCAGTACTTC.

The chain recombines TRBV15 with TRBJ1-5; D gene uncertain. The CDR3 runs to 15 residues. V was pared by 0 bases and J by 7 bases, with 13 bases between. Germline loops: CDR1 LNHNV, CDR2 YYDKDF (reference sequence). In DNA form, the CDR3 reads TGTGCCACCAGCAGAGATCAGAGGCAGGACCAGCCCCAGCATTTT. It encodes CATSRDQRQDQPQHF.

The chain employs TRBV20-1 and TRBJ2-7, with TRBD2 as a possible D gene (5 bases). CDR1 is DFQATT and CDR2 is SNEGSKA in the germline V gene (reference sequence). CDR3 length: 13 amino acids. With 3 bases removed from V and 2 bases from J, the gap between germline ends came to 11 bases. CDR3 amino acids: CSASTGVPYEQYF. The CDR3 nucleotides are TGCAGTGCTAGTACCGGGGTCCCCTACGAGCAGTACTTC.

The chain couples TRBV9 to TRBJ2-1; TRBD2 agrees at 7 bases. V was pared by 2 bases and J by 8 bases, with 4 bases of the junction left unmatched. The germline gives CDR1 SGDLS, CDR2 YYNGEE. The CDR3 is made up of 13 amino acids. CDR3 coding DNA: TGTGCCAGCAGCGTTGACCGGGGGGATGAGCAGTTCTTC. It specifies CASSVDRGDEQFF.

This rearrangement joins TRBV28 to TRBJ2-4, with D possibly matching TRBD2 (6 bases). This CDR3 has 16 amino acids. V was clipped by 4 bases and J by 0 bases, with 13 bases between them. Germline CDR1 MDHEN, CDR2 SYDVKM. In DNA, the CDR3 is TGTGCCAGCAGTTCCCTAGCGTCTGCAGCCAAAAACATTCAGTACTTC. Its translation is CASSSLASAAKNIQYF.